The rows below give T cell receptor beta chains drawn from one sample of a study of OX40 agonist ivuxolimab in advanced cancers. Sequencing used immunoSEQ multiplex PCR; TCRdb keeps in-frame clones, though not all of them. The table lists 75,000 to 95,000 clones, around 92% of them singletons. The sample was CD4+ or CD8+ T cells sorted from blood, taken in a trial of the OX40 agonist ivuxolimab. These receptors all stem from an adult with an advanced solid tumor such as melanoma, head and neck, liver or kidney cancer. The CDR3 runs from the conserved cysteine through the conserved F or W. D genes are given only for firm matches. Size tells how often a clone was seen (once, few, many) or the class of an expanded clone, and some rows leave it out.

V: TRBV2; D: TRBD1; J: TRBJ1-5; size: NA; CDR3: CASRDRHNQPQHF; DNA: TGTGCCAGCCGGGACAGACACAATCAGCCCCAGCATTTT
V: TRBV5-1; D: NA; J: TRBJ2-3; size: NA; CDR3: CASSSTGMGDTQYF; DNA: TGCGCCAGCAGCTCCACAGGGATGGGAGATACGCAGTATTTT
V: TRBV9; D: NA; J: TRBJ2-5; size: NA; CDR3: CASSVAAGQETQYF; DNA: TGTGCCAGCAGCGTAGCGGCCGGTCAAGAGACCCAGTACTTC
V: TRBV18; D: TRBD2; J: TRBJ2-5; size: NA; CDR3: CASSPRAGEETQYF; DNA: TGTGCCAGCTCACCACGTGCGGGGGAGGAGACCCAGTACTTC
V: TRBV6-4; D: TRBD2; J: TRBJ2-1; size: NA; CDR3: CASSGLAGEVNEQFF; DNA: TGTGCCAGCAGTGGCCTAGCGGGAGAAGTCAATGAGCAGTTCTTC
V: TRBV10-3; D: NA; J: TRBJ2-7; size: NA; CDR3: CAISGGSPYEQYF; DNA: TGTGCCATCAGTGGAGGGAGTCCTTACGAGCAGTACTTC
V: TRBV13; D: TRBD1; J: TRBJ1-6; size: NA; CDR3: CASSLGTGTVNSPLHF; DNA: TGTGCCAGCAGCTTAGGAACCGGGACAGTTAATTCACCCCTCCACTTT
V: TRBV7-3; D: NA; J: TRBJ2-1; size: NA; CDR3: CASSSGTGSYNEQFF; DNA: TGTGCCAGCAGCTCCGGGACTGGCTCCTACAATGAGCAGTTCTTC
V: TRBV19; D: TRBD2; J: TRBJ2-1; size: NA; CDR3: CASSIGEGYNEQFF; DNA: TGTGCCAGTAGTATCGGGGAGGGCTACAATGAGCAGTTCTTC
V: TRBV6-5; D: NA; J: TRBJ2-1; size: NA; CDR3: CASRTYSDPHNEQFF; DNA: TGTGCCAGCAGAACTTACTCGGATCCTCACAATGAGCAGTTCTTC
V: TRBV7-9; D: NA; J: TRBJ2-2; size: NA; CDR3: CASRIELGGELFF; DNA: TGTGCCAGCAGGATTGAGTTGGGCGGGGAGCTGTTTTTT
V: TRBV29-1; D: TRBD2; J: TRBJ2-3; size: NA; CDR3: CSVEARRGADTQYF; DNA: TGCAGCGTTGAAGCCAGGCGGGGGGCGGATACGCAGTATTTT
V: TRBV5-4; D: TRBD1; J: TRBJ1-4; size: NA; CDR3: CASSRQGAREKLFF; DNA: TGTGCCAGCAGTCGACAGGGGGCCAGAGAAAAACTGTTTTTT
V: TRBV9; D: NA; J: TRBJ1-2; size: once; CDR3: CASSPGGSHLGYGYTF; DNA: TGTGCCAGCAGTCCAGGAGGAAGCCACCTGGGCTATGGCTACACCTTC
V: TRBV9; D: NA; J: TRBJ2-7; size: NA; CDR3: CASSPVTGAYEQYF; DNA: TGTGCCAGCAGCCCCGTGACAGGAGCCTACGAGCAGTACTTC
V: TRBV14; D: TRBD1; J: TRBJ2-7; size: NA; CDR3: CASSQLTGGRGYYEQYF; DNA: TGTGCCAGCAGCCAGTTGACGGGTGGCAGGGGGTATTACGAGCAGTACTTC
V: TRBV5-1; D: TRBD1; J: TRBJ1-1; size: NA; CDR3: CASSPTGGEAEAFF; DNA: TGCGCCAGCAGCCCGACAGGGGGGGAAGCTGAAGCTTTCTTT
V: TRBV2; D: TRBD2; J: TRBJ2-7; size: NA; CDR3: CASSVRLAGGVGDEQYF; DNA: TGTGCCAGCAGTGTTCGACTAGCGGGAGGTGTTGGCGACGAGCAGTACTTC
V: TRBV6-1; D: TRBD1; J: TRBJ1-4; size: NA; CDR3: CASSEQGTGGEKLFF; DNA: TGTGCCAGCAGTGAACAGGGGACAGGGGGCGAAAAACTGTTTTTT
V: TRBV28; D: NA; J: TRBJ1-5; size: NA; CDR3: CACGGEYQPQHF; DNA: TGTGCCTGCGGCGGGGAGTATCAGCCCCAGCATTTT
V: TRBV28; D: TRBD1; J: TRBJ1-1; size: NA; CDR3: CASSPGTGESEAFF; DNA: TGTGCCAGCAGTCCCGGGACAGGGGAGAGTGAAGCTTTCTTT
V: TRBV5-6; D: NA; J: TRBJ1-1; size: NA; CDR3: CASSFLARGNTEAFF; DNA: TGTGCCAGCAGCTTCTTGGCCAGGGGAAACACTGAAGCTTTCTTT
V: TRBV19; D: TRBD1; J: TRBJ1-2; size: few; CDR3: CATRTGGLLYGYTF; DNA: TGTGCCACACGGACAGGGGGGCTTCTCTATGGCTACACCTTC
V: TRBV18; D: NA; J: TRBJ1-6; size: NA; CDR3: CASSGQTSYNSPLHF; DNA: TGTGCCAGCTCAGGACAGACCTCCTATAATTCACCCCTCCACTTT
V: TRBV25-1; D: TRBD1; J: TRBJ1-1; size: NA; CDR3: CASRDTGVNTEAFF; DNA: TGTGCCAGCAGGGATACAGGGGTCAACACTGAAGCTTTCTTT
V: TRBV11-3; D: NA; J: TRBJ2-2; size: NA; CDR3: CASSLGGADTGELFF; DNA: TGTGCCAGCAGCTTAGGGGGCGCGGACACCGGGGAGCTGTTTTTT
V: TRBV28; D: NA; J: TRBJ2-4; size: once; CDR3: CASTRDVNIQYF; DNA: TGTGCCAGCACCCGGGACGTCAACATTCAGTACTTC
V: TRBV28; D: TRBD1; J: TRBJ1-5; size: NA; CDR3: CASSLGGRGLQPQHF; DNA: TGTGCCAGCAGTTTAGGAGGCAGGGGGCTTCAGCCCCAGCATTTT
V: TRBV5-1; D: NA; J: TRBJ2-3; size: NA; CDR3: CASSGQGTDTQYF; DNA: TGCGCCAGCAGCGGGCAGGGGACAGATACGCAGTATTTT
V: TRBV2; D: NA; J: TRBJ2-7; size: NA; CDR3: CAPRATGYEQYF; DNA: TGTGCCCCACGCGCAACAGGGTACGAGCAGTACTTC
V: TRBV19; D: NA; J: TRBJ1-6; size: few; CDR3: CASSIMPRTENSPLHF; DNA: TGTGCCAGTAGTATTATGCCCAGGACTGAAAATTCACCCCTCCACTTT
V: TRBV25-1; D: NA; J: TRBJ2-5; size: NA; CDR3: CASSEIGTGGKTQYF; DNA: TGTGCCAGCAGTGAAATCGGGACCGGGGGCAAGACCCAGTACTTC
V: TRBV5-8; D: NA; J: TRBJ2-7; size: NA; CDR3: CASSSLGRDSYEQYF; DNA: TGTGCCAGCAGCTCTCTTGGACGGGACTCCTACGAGCAGTACTTC
V: TRBV7-9; D: NA; J: TRBJ1-1; size: NA; CDR3: CASSLAGQMGAFF; DNA: TGTGCCAGCAGCTTAGCGGGGCAAATGGGAGCTTTCTTT
V: TRBV11-2; D: NA; J: TRBJ2-7; size: NA; CDR3: CASSLDLGIGYEQYF; DNA: TGTGCCAGCAGCTTAGATCTAGGGATAGGATACGAGCAGTACTTC
V: TRBV7-3; D: TRBD1; J: TRBJ2-5; size: NA; CDR3: CASSARQGPQETQYF; DNA: TGTGCCAGCAGCGCCCGACAGGGCCCCCAAGAGACCCAGTACTTC
V: TRBV19; D: NA; J: TRBJ1-3; size: NA; CDR3: CASIPRGSSGNTIYF; DNA: TGTGCCAGTATTCCCAGGGGCAGCTCTGGAAACACCATATATTTT
V: TRBV28; D: TRBD2; J: TRBJ2-7; size: NA; CDR3: CASSLKREGPYEQYF; DNA: TGTGCCAGCAGTTTAAAGCGGGAGGGCCCCTACGAGCAGTACTTC
V: TRBV9; D: NA; J: TRBJ1-3; size: NA; CDR3: CASSVGYRVSGNTIYF; DNA: TGTGCCAGCAGCGTAGGTTACAGGGTCTCTGGAAACACCATATATTTT
V: TRBV28; D: NA; J: TRBJ2-2; size: NA; CDR3: CASSLTQYTGELFF; DNA: TGTGCCAGCAGCCTTACTCAGTACACCGGGGAGCTGTTTTTT
V: TRBV5-5; D: TRBD1; J: TRBJ1-2; size: NA; CDR3: CASSPGQGVGFYGYTF; DNA: TGTGCCAGCAGCCCAGGACAGGGCGTGGGCTTCTATGGCTACACCTTC
V: TRBV6-6; D: NA; J: TRBJ2-7; size: NA; CDR3: CASSYGRAYEQYF; DNA: TGTGCCAGCAGTTATGGCAGAGCCTACGAGCAGTACTTC
V: TRBV4-2; D: NA; J: TRBJ2-3; size: NA; CDR3: CASSQGRASTDTQYF; DNA: TGTGCCAGCAGCCAGGGTAGAGCTAGCACAGATACGCAGTATTTT
V: TRBV25-1; D: NA; J: TRBJ1-4; size: few; CDR3: CASSELDGEKLFF; DNA: TGTGCCAGCAGTGAATTGGACGGGGAAAAACTGTTTTTT
V: TRBV2; D: TRBD2; J: TRBJ2-6; size: NA; CDR3: CASKAGGAAGANVLTF; DNA: TGTGCCAGCAAAGCGGGGGGCGCCGCTGGGGCCAACGTCCTGACTTTC